A single sample is the source of the 8 T cell receptor beta chains below, sequenced in a study of blood T cell repertoires in COVID-19 (dated by TCRdb to 2019 to 2021). The protocol used for the library was the immunoSEQ multiplex PCR assay. As stored in TCRdb, this immuneACCESS dataset retains in-frame rearrangements with V and J assigned. A fraction of the clones does not appear; measured against another copy, unresolved V genes explain less than half of the discrepancy, and the remainder lacks a known reason. The sample table records some 300,000 clones; nearly 90% of these occur just once. The biggest ten clones account for under 3% of the sample. Sequenced sample: PBMCs or T cells enriched from blood (not recorded which). The receptors shown here come from a woman aged 50 to 60 who had been exposed to COVID-19.

V usage is TRBV19 and J usage is TRBJ1-5; no firm D call. Trimming removed 7 bases at V and 2 bases at J, with 18 bases between. Germline CDR1 reads LNHDA; CDR2 reads SQIVND (reference sequence). The CDR3 is 16 residues long. The CDR3 region is CASIRSGYIGNQPQHF. In DNA form, the CDR3 reads TGTGCCAGTATCAGGTCCGGTTATATCGGCAATCAGCCCCAGCATTTT.

The genes are TRBV27 and TRBJ1-6, with 10 bases that match TRBD1. CDR1 MNHEY and CDR2 SMNVEV come from the germline V gene (reference sequence). V was clipped by 2 bases and J by 9 bases; unmatched bases: 4. The CDR3 covers 15 residues. In DNA, the CDR3 is TGTGCCAGCAGTTTAGGAGGGACAGGGGCTTCACCCCTCCACTTT. Encoded protein: CASSLGGTGASPLHF.

The V call is TRBV28, the J call TRBJ1-6; 7 nucleotides match TRBD1. The CDR3 loop spans 13 amino acids. Germline V gene data show CDR1 as MDHEN and CDR2 as SYDVKM. With 11 bases clipped from V and 4 bases from J, the junction kept 5 bases outside the gene matches. The CDR3 DNA is TGTGCCGGGAGGACAGGTTATAATTCACCCCTCCACTTT. Amino acid sequence: CAGRTGYNSPLHF.

The chain recombines TRBV6-5 with TRBJ1-1; D is possibly TRBD1 (6 bases). CDR3 size: 16 residues. Germline CDR1 is MNHEY and CDR2 is SVGAGI. V was clipped by 0 bases and J by 1 base, with 12 bases between them. CDR3 DNA sequence: TGTGCCAGCAGTTACTCGGAACAGGGACCGAACACTGAAGCTTTCTTT. This encodes CASSYSEQGPNTEAFF.

This clone was picked up a small number of times. The rearrangement joins TRBV6-1 to TRBJ2-7; 7 bases match TRBD1. There are 15 residues in the CDR3. J lost 6 bases, V lost 3 bases, and 11 bases had no gene match. Looked up from germline, CDR1 is MNHNS and CDR2 is SASEGT. The CDR3 DNA reads as TGTGCCAGCAGTGACCTAAGGGGGCGCCGTAGCGAGCAGTACTTC. Its protein is CASSDLRGRRSEQYF.

The chain joins TRBV3-1 (or the pseudogene TRBV3-2) to TRBJ1-1, with 7 bases matching TRBD1. The CDR3 contains 15 residues. V was clipped by 3 bases and J by 4 bases; unmatched bases: 8. Germline V gives CDR1 LGHDT, CDR2 YNNKEL (reference sequence). CDR3 bases: TGTGCCAGCAGCCAGCCGGACAGGCGGGTCACTGAAGCTTTCTTT. Its protein is CASSQPDRRVTEAFF.

The chain combines TRBV11-2 with TRBJ2-5; TRBD2 is a possible D gene (7 bases). The CDR3 totals 15 residues. Germline V gives CDR1 SGHAT, CDR2 FQNNGV. V lost 5 bases and J 4 bases, leaving 17 bases between the germline ends. CDR3 coding DNA: TGTGCCAGCAGCCCGCGGGGGCCGGCGCGAGAGACCCAGTACTTC. This codes for CASSPRGPARETQYF.

V is TRBV28 and J is TRBJ2-7; 7 nucleotides agree with TRBD2. The length of the CDR3 is 17 residues. Germline lookup yields CDR1 MDHEN and CDR2 SYDVKM. Germline trimming cut 2 bases from V and 0 bases from J; bases unmatched to any gene: 10. The CDR3 sequence: CASSLIGWGGRSYEQYF. CDR3 bases: TGTGCCAGCAGTTTAATAGGGTGGGGAGGGCGCTCCTACGAGCAGTACTTC.